The source of this T cell receptor beta chain is a study of shared clonotypes between healthy human individuals. Replicate PCRs from sorted subsets contained roughly 200 ng DNA, which is some 32,000 T cell genomes. The assay was immunoSEQ multiplex PCR, and TCRdb's table has in-frame clones only and misses some. This table has millions of clones, around nine tenths appearing once. Germline V CDR1 and CDR2: SGHKS, YYEKEE (reference sequence). V lost 0 bases, J lost 3 bases, and 13 bases lay in between. This CDR3 is built from 16 residues. The receptor was isolated from a man younger than 35 in good health. The V and J genes are TRBV5-5 and TRBJ1-5; a weak D match, TRBD1 (5 bases). Material for sequencing was naive CD4+ T cells sorted from blood. The subset: CD45RA+ positively selected. The chain's CDR3 is CASSLVGVRVNQPQHF. The CDR3, as DNA: TGTGCCAGCAGCTTGGTAGGGGTAAGAGTCAATCAGCCCCAGCATTTT.